The rows below give T cell receptor beta chains drawn from one sample of a study of cytomegalovirus exposure and HLA in healthy donors. Produced via immunoSEQ multiplex PCR; TCRdb's table is partial and in-frame only. The table includes roughly 120,000 clones, around four fifths detected once. The specimen sequenced was PBMCs. The receptors here all came from a woman aged 45-65 years in good health and CMV-seropositive. CDR3s include the opening cysteine and the closing phenylalanine or tryptophan. D genes are given only for firm matches. Some rows mark clone size as missing; the rest say once, few, many or name a class of expanded clone.

>TRBD2|TRBJ2-3|NA|TRBV2
CASSSGGRTDTQYF
TGTGCCAGCAGTAGCGGGGGGCGCACAGATACGCAGTATTTT
>NA|TRBJ2-1|few|TRBV9
CASSVGSSYNEQFF
TGTGCCAGCAGCGTAGGGAGCTCCTACAATGAGCAGTTCTTC
>NA|TRBJ1-3|NA|TRBV5-1
CASSSDGSSGNTIYF
TGCGCCAGCAGTAGTGACGGGAGCTCTGGAAACACCATATATTTT
>NA|TRBJ2-3|NA|TRBV5-4
CASSLGGRADTQYF
TGTGCCAGCAGCTTGGGTGGGCGGGCAGATACGCAGTATTTT
>TRBD1|TRBJ2-7|few|TRBV5-1
CASSLEGQGYEQYF
TGCGCCAGCAGCTTGGAGGGACAGGGTTACGAGCAGTACTTC
>TRBD1|TRBJ2-2|NA|TRBV12-5
CASGKGQFPGELFF
TGTGCTAGTGGTAAGGGACAGTTCCCCGGGGAGCTGTTTTTT
>NA|TRBJ1-1|NA|TRBV29-1
CSVEDRQGPTEAFF
TGCAGCGTTGAAGATCGGCAGGGGCCCACTGAAGCTTTCTTT
>NA|TRBJ2-3|NA|TRBV19
CASKRTDTRDTQYF
TGTGCCAGTAAAAGGACGGACACCCGAGATACGCAGTATTTT
>TRBD2|TRBJ2-7|once|TRBV7-2
CASSPPGGTLREQYF
TGTGCCAGCAGTCCCCCGGGGGGAACCCTACGAGAGCAGTACTTC
>TRBD2|TRBJ2-3|once|TRBV7-2
CASSLGRAGGSTDTQYF
TGTGCCAGCAGCTTAGGGAGGGCGGGAGGGAGCACAGATACGCAGTATTTT
>TRBD1|TRBJ1-5|NA|TRBV18
CASSGQGEGQPQHF
TGTGCCAGCTCGGGACAGGGAGAGGGTCAGCCCCAGCATTTT
>NA|TRBJ1-2|few|TRBV2
CASSVEQRAYGYTF
TGTGCCAGCAGTGTCGAACAGCGGGCCTATGGCTACACCTTC
>TRBD2|TRBJ2-3|NA|TRBV10-3
CAITSGREDTQYF
TGTGCCATCACTAGCGGGAGAGAGGATACGCAGTATTTT
>TRBD1|TRBJ2-1|few|TRBV7-3
CASSPGAGGAYNEQFF
TGTGCCAGCTCCCCAGGGGCAGGGGGCGCCTACAATGAGCAGTTCTTC
>TRBD1|TRBJ2-7|once|TRBV2
CASSPGQGVGEQYF
TGTGCCAGCAGCCCTGGACAGGGTGTAGGGGAGCAGTACTTC
>NA|TRBJ1-2|NA|TRBV18
CASSPGGNYGYTF
TGTGCCAGCTCACCGGGAGGCAACTATGGCTACACCTTC
>TRBD1|TRBJ2-6|NA|TRBV29-1
CSAVYRGLGANVLTF
TGCAGCGCCGTTTACAGGGGGCTTGGGGCCAACGTCCTGACTTTC
>NA|TRBJ1-6|NA|TRBV7-8
CASSVNIASSYNSPLHF
TGTGCCAGCAGTGTCAATATAGCGAGCTCCTATAATTCACCCCTCCACTTT
>NA|TRBJ2-5|once|TRBV7-8
CASSSRETQYF
TGTGCCAGCAGCTCTCGAGAGACCCAGTACTTC
>NA|TRBJ1-1|few|TRBV10-3
CAISPNRDQAFF
TGTGCCATCAGCCCCAACAGGGATCAAGCTTTCTTT
>TRBD1|TRBJ2-6|few|TRBV9
CASSPAVGGPGANVLTF
TGTGCCAGCAGCCCAGCAGTAGGGGGCCCTGGGGCCAACGTCCTGACTTTC
>NA|TRBJ2-7|NA|TRBV7-6
CASSPAAYEQYF
TGTGCCAGCAGCCCAGCAGCGTACGAGCAGTACTTC
>NA|TRBJ2-7|NA|TRBV7-9
CSSSLVGASYEQYF
TGTTCCAGCAGCTTAGTGGGAGCTTCCTACGAGCAGTACTTC
>NA|TRBJ2-7|NA|TRBV4-3
CASSQDLGGLPYEQYF
TGCGCCAGCAGCCAAGATTTAGGGGGTCTCCCCTACGAGCAGTACTTC
>TRBD2|TRBJ2-2|NA|TRBV7-8
CASSLGLAGGHTGELFF
TGTGCCAGCAGCTTAGGACTAGCGGGAGGGCATACCGGGGAGCTGTTTTTT
>TRBD1|TRBJ1-1|NA|TRBV6-6
CASSELQGGNTEAFF
TGTGCCAGCAGTGAGCTACAGGGGGGGAACACTGAAGCTTTCTTT
>TRBD2|TRBJ2-7|NA|TRBV7-9
CASSFGGSSYEQYF
TGTGCCAGCAGCTTCGGCGGGAGTTCCTACGAGCAGTACTTC
>NA|TRBJ2-7|once|TRBV6-5
CASRRQLSTEQYF
TGTGCCAGCAGACGTCAACTTTCCACCGAGCAGTACTTC
>NA|TRBJ2-7|NA|TRBV2
CASSGGLDRNEQYF
TGTGCCAGCAGCGGCGGCCTAGACCGAAACGAGCAGTACTTC
>TRBD1|TRBJ1-5|NA|TRBV4-1
CASSHAPTGDQPQHF
TGCGCCAGCAGCCACGCCCCCACAGGGGATCAGCCCCAGCATTTT
>NA|TRBJ2-3|NA|TRBV7-2
CASSIRQTDTQYF
TGTGCCAGCAGCATAAGACAGACTGATACGCAGTATTTT
>TRBD1|TRBJ1-3|NA|TRBV18
CASSPPDRVAGNTIYF
TGTGCCAGCTCACCGCCCGACAGGGTAGCCGGAAACACCATATATTTT
>TRBD1|TRBJ2-5|once|TRBV5-1
CASRFAGGRQETQYF
TGCGCCAGCAGATTCGCAGGGGGTCGGCAAGAGACCCAGTACTTC
>NA|TRBJ2-7|NA|TRBV10-3
CAIRETESEQYF
TGTGCCATCAGGGAAACAGAGAGCGAGCAGTACTTC
>NA|TRBJ1-2|NA|TRBV28
CASSLDSPDGYTF
TGTGCCAGCAGCTTGGACAGTCCAGATGGCTACACCTTC
>TRBD1|TRBJ1-2|NA|TRBV5-5
CASSSVDRANYGYTF
TGTGCCAGCAGTTCTGTGGACAGGGCGAACTATGGCTACACCTTC
>TRBD1|TRBJ2-5|NA|TRBV2
CASSPGQGQETQYF
TGTGCCAGCAGTCCAGGACAGGGCCAAGAGACCCAGTACTTC
>NA|TRBJ1-1|NA|TRBV12-5
CASGLLTAGGTEAFF
TGTGCTAGTGGTTTACTTACAGCTGGGGGGACTGAAGCTTTCTTT
>TRBD1|TRBJ2-2|NA|TRBV10-3
CAISDRGNGELFF
TGTGCCATCAGTGACAGGGGGAACGGGGAGCTGTTTTTT
>NA|TRBJ2-7|NA|TRBV5-1
CASSFQTYEQYF
TGCGCCAGCAGCTTCCAAACCTACGAGCAGTACTTC
>NA|TRBJ2-3|NA|TRBV9
CASSVGQDMADTQYF
TGTGCCAGCAGCGTAGGACAGGACATGGCAGATACGCAGTATTTT
>TRBD2|TRBJ2-1|NA|TRBV19
CASSRLAGGYNEQFF
TGTGCCAGTAGTAGACTAGCGGGAGGGTACAATGAGCAGTTCTTC
>NA|TRBJ1-4|NA|TRBV5-4
CASSLGQGDEKLFF
TGTGCCAGCAGCTTGGGGCAGGGCGATGAAAAACTGTTTTTT
>NA|TRBJ2-7|NA|TRBV10-3
CAISVEGYEQYF
TGTGCCATCAGTGTAGAGGGCTACGAGCAGTACTTC
>TRBD2|TRBJ2-1|NA|TRBV4-1
CASSHTGTRDNEQFF
TGCGCCAGCAGCCACACCGGGACTAGAGACAATGAGCAGTTCTTC
>TRBD1|TRBJ2-7|NA|TRBV5-4
CASSLTPGQPYEQYF
TGTGCCAGCAGCCTCACCCCGGGACAGCCTTACGAGCAGTACTTC
>TRBD1|TRBJ1-1|NA|TRBV7-9
CASSWARDSEAFF
TGTGCCAGCAGCTGGGCCCGGGACAGCGAAGCTTTCTTT
>TRBD1|TRBJ1-1|NA|TRBV29-1
CSVVTGWDTEAFF
TGCAGCGTTGTGACAGGGTGGGACACTGAAGCTTTCTTT
>TRBD1|TRBJ1-1|NA|TRBV7-2
CASSGGQSNTEAFF
TGTGCCAGCAGCGGGGGACAGTCGAACACTGAAGCTTTCTTT
>NA|TRBJ1-3|NA|TRBV19
CAAGGLSGNTIYF
TGTGCCGCGGGGGGACTTTCTGGAAACACCATATATTTT
>NA|TRBJ2-6|NA|TRBV4-2
CASSQGEQVAGANGLTF
TGTGCCAGCAGCCAAGGAGAACAGGTGGCTGGGGCCAACGGCCTGACTTTC
>NA|TRBJ2-1|NA|TRBV6-4
CASQEDEQFF
TGTGCCAGCCAGGAAGATGAGCAGTTCTTC